Each of the 22 T cell receptor beta chains below was sequenced from the same sample in a study of cytotoxic CD8 clonotypes in ibrutinib-treated CLL. The assay was immunoSEQ multiplex PCR, and TCRdb's table has in-frame clones only and misses some. The table includes about 92,000 clones, 77% detected once. The sample was PBMCs, taken after 24 months of ibrutinib treatment. Receptors were obtained from a human donor with chronic lymphocytic leukemia.

In its sample, this clone was seen a few times. The rearrangement joins TRBV19 to TRBJ2-3; no definite D call. CDR1 and CDR2 (germline): LNHDA, SQIVND (reference sequence). The CDR3 sequence is 14 residues long. V dropped 5 bases and J dropped 2 bases, with 11 bases sitting between them. The CDR3, as DNA: TGTGCCAGTAGTGTTCGGCTCTTCACAGATACGCAGTATTTT. This codes for CASSVRLFTDTQYF.

The chain carries TRBV29-1 and TRBJ1-4; 8 bases map to TRBD1. Losses at the gene ends were 7 bases for V and 5 bases for J; bases not matched to a gene: 6. The CDR3 contains 13 residues. CDR1 SQVTM and CDR2 ANQGSEA come from the germline V gene. CDR3 residues: CSALGTGNEKLFF. CDR3 nucleotides: TGCAGCGCCCTCGGGACAGGAAATGAAAAACTGTTTTTT.

The chain employs TRBV28 and TRBJ1-2; 8 bases line up with TRBD1. The CDR3 extends over 17 amino acids. Per germline, CDR1 MDHEN and CDR2 SYDVKM. Trimming removed 5 bases from V and 3 bases from J; junction bases left unmatched: 14. This CDR3 reads CASSPFPPQGVDYGYTF. The CDR3, as DNA: TGTGCCAGCAGTCCCTTCCCCCCACAGGGGGTTGACTATGGCTACACCTTC.

This chain uses TRBV7-9 with TRBJ1-6; D remains unclear. CDR1 is SEHNR and CDR2 is FQNEAQ in the germline V gene (reference sequence). V was pared by 5 bases and J by 5 bases, with 13 bases between. The CDR3 extends over 15 amino acids. CDR3 DNA: TGTGCCAGCAGCCCCACGCAGAAGAATAATTCACCCCTCCACTTT. Residues: CASSPTQKNNSPLHF.

The CDR3 nucleotides are TGTGCCAGCACCTCTCCCGGGACCCTGGGGACCCAGTACTTC. Translating it yields CASTSPGTLGTQYF. The chain carries TRBV28 and TRBJ2-5, with D possibly called TRBD1 or TRBD2 (5 bases each). The CDR3 extends over 14 amino acids. Germline V gene sequence: CDR1 MDHEN, CDR2 SYDVKM. With 7 bases removed from V and 7 bases from J, the gap between germline ends came to 19 bases.

The sample holds a few counts of this clone. The chain links TRBV5-1 to TRBJ1-2; D perhaps matches TRBD1 (6 bases). The CDR3 runs 13 residues. Germline assignment: CDR1 SGHRS and CDR2 YFSETQ. Trimming cost V 0 bases and J 4 bases, with 7 bases left between them. CDR3 region: CASSLEGGYGYTF. The CDR3 DNA is TGCGCCAGCAGCTTGGAAGGGGGCTATGGCTACACCTTC.

J is TRBJ1-2 and V is TRBV7-2; no clear D. The V end lost 0 bases, the J end lost 6 bases, and 14 bases lay between the germline ends. CDR3 size: 15 residues. Germline V lookup: CDR1 SGHTA, CDR2 FQGNSA. The CDR3 loop is CASSLARPQVDGYTF. The CDR3 DNA reads as TGTGCCAGCAGCTTAGCGAGGCCCCAAGTCGATGGCTACACCTTC. Supplemented by reference TRBV7-2 and TRBJ1-2, the full variable domain reads GAGVSQSPSNKVTEKGKDVELRCDPISGHTALYWYRQSLGQGLEFLIYFQGNSAPDKSGLPSDRFSAERTGGSVSTLTIQRTQQEDSAVYLCASSLARPQVDGYTFGSGTRLTVV.

The J gene is TRBJ2-3, the V gene TRBV5-1; TRBD2 matches 9 bases. V lost 4 bases and J lost 2; bases outside the gene matches: 11. The CDR3 totals 17 residues. Germline CDR1 and CDR2: SGHRS and YFSETQ. For the CDR3, the DNA is TGCGCCAGCAGCCCCTTCTTTGCGGGAGGGATCACAGATACGCAGTATTTT. Its translation: CASSPFFAGGITDTQYF.

The genes are TRBV6-6 and TRBJ1-1; 10 positions agree with TRBD1. The CDR3 sequence is 15 residues long. Per germline, CDR1 MNHNY and CDR2 SVGAGI (reference sequence). Unmatched junction bases numbered 2, after V lost 0 bases and J lost 4 bases. This CDR3 reads CASSYSRTGGTEAFF. Here the CDR3 DNA reads TGTGCCAGCAGTTACTCAAGGACAGGGGGCACTGAAGCTTTCTTT.

The V and J genes are TRBV2 and TRBJ2-1; 12 bases match TRBD2. The CDR3 is made up of 15 amino acids. V lost 5 bases to trimming and J lost 9 bases; unmatched junction nucleotides: 8. CDR1 and CDR2 (germline): SNHLY, FYNNEI. CDR3 region: CASSRTSGKIGEQFF. CDR3 DNA: TGTGCCAGCAGTCGGACTAGCGGGAAGATTGGTGAGCAGTTCTTC.

The chain has TRBV7-9 and TRBJ1-2; the D is unclear. V lost 3 bases to trimming and J lost 4 bases, with 9 bases between them. Germline V gene data show CDR1 as SEHNR and CDR2 as FQNEAQ (reference sequence). This CDR3 has 13 amino acids. The CDR3 loop reads CASSFGEGYGYTF. CDR3 coding DNA: TGTGCCAGCAGCTTCGGGGAGGGCTATGGCTACACCTTC.

This clone occurred a few times. CDR3 region: CATQGNQETQYF. The CDR3 DNA sequence: TGTGCCACCCAGGGGAATCAAGAGACCCAGTACTTC. This rearrangement joins TRBV6-6 to TRBJ2-5, with a tentative D call TRBD1 (6 bases). The CDR3 is 12 amino acids. CDR1 MNHNY and CDR2 SVGAGI come from the germline V gene (reference sequence). Between the trimmed V and J ends, which lost 10 bases and 2 bases, there was a span of 11 bases.

This rearrangement joins TRBV11-3 to TRBJ2-1, with TRBD2 matching over 8 bases. The CDR3 spans 16 residues. CDR1 is SGHNT, CDR2 YENEEA, per germline. V lost 1 base, J lost 8 bases, and 10 bases stayed unmatched. CDR3 nucleotide sequence: TGTGCCAGCAGCTTAGTCGCGGGAGGAACTACCCATGAGCAGTTCTTC. Its translation is CASSLVAGGTTHEQFF.

This sequence joins TRBV6-1 and TRBJ1-4, with D possibly TRBD1 on 5 matching bases. Germline CDR1 is MNHNS and CDR2 is SASEGT. Deletions cut 10 bases from V and 8 bases from J, with 17 bases between. The CDR3 is 13 amino acids. The CDR3 region is CATLRAGPEKLFF. The CDR3 DNA reads TGTGCCACCCTTCGGGCAGGGCCCGAAAAACTGTTTTTT.

The gene calls are TRBV30 and TRBJ1-2, with D tentatively TRBD1 (6 bases). Germline V gives CDR1 GTSNPN, CDR2 SVGIG (reference sequence). Trimming took 3 bases from V and 8 from J, leaving 19 bases between them. The length of the CDR3 is 14 residues. CDR3 region: CAWRSVGAVVGYTF. In nucleotides, the CDR3 is TGTGCCTGGAGGTCGGTGGGGGCGGTCGTAGGCTACACCTTC.

The chain combines TRBV7-3 with TRBJ2-2, with D perhaps TRBD2 (5 bases). Germline loops: CDR1 SGHTA, CDR2 FQGTGA. CDR3 length equals 15 residues. V was pared by 1 base and J by 5 bases, with 11 bases between. The CDR3 loop is CASSLRAESTGELFF. For the CDR3, the DNA is TGTGCCAGCAGCTTAAGAGCGGAGTCAACCGGGGAGCTGTTTTTT.

The CDR3 bases are TGCGCCAGCAGCTTGGAGGTGGTGCAGAGAAACTATGGCTACACCTTC. It yields the protein CASSLEVVQRNYGYTF. V usage is TRBV5-1 and J usage is TRBJ1-2; no reliable D call. V was clipped by 0 bases and J by 2 bases, with 14 bases between them. Germline values: CDR1 SGHRS, CDR2 YFSETQ. CDR3 size: 16 residues.

The rearrangement uses TRBV29-1 and TRBJ2-2; TRBD1 aligns across 8 bases. The V segment lost 4 bases and the J segment 7 bases; nucleotides outside the gene matches: 8. CDR3 length: 14 residues. Per germline, CDR1 SQVTM and CDR2 ANQGSEA. The CDR3 reads CSVARDRWNGELFF. The CDR3 bases are TGCAGCGTTGCCAGGGACAGGTGGAACGGGGAGCTGTTTTTT.

This clone was seen a single time. The chain has TRBV5-1 and TRBJ2-5, with TRBD1 matching 11 bases. Germline-derived CDR1 and CDR2 are SGHRS and YFSETQ. V dropped 4 bases and J dropped 3; count of bases not matched to a gene: 2. This CDR3 has 14 amino acids. DNA for the CDR3: TGCGCCAGCAGCATGGGACAGGGGGAAGAGACCCAGTACTTC. It encodes CASSMGQGEETQYF.

The rearrangement links TRBV28 to TRBJ2-5; possible D gene TRBD2, 6 bases. Trimming removed 4 bases at V and 5 bases at J, with 17 bases between. This CDR3 spans 15 amino acids. Germline CDR1 is MDHEN and CDR2 is SYDVKM. The CDR3 reads CASSSSGLNTETQYF. The CDR3 coding sequence is TGTGCCAGCAGTTCCTCGGGACTTAATACGGAGACCCAGTACTTC.

This clone has a handful of counts. The chain joins TRBV7-8 to TRBJ1-5, with D perhaps matching TRBD1 (6 bases). The CDR3 sequence is 13 residues long. Germline CDR1 and CDR2: SGHVS and FQNEAQ. Trimming shortened V by 5 bases and J by 11 bases, and 16 bases separated the two germline ends. The CDR3 reads CASSPREGVAQHF. The CDR3 nucleotides read TGTGCCAGCAGCCCAAGAGAGGGGGTGGCCCAGCATTTT. Full variable domain (missing parts from reference TRBV7-8 and TRBJ1-5): GAGVSQSPRYKVAKRGQDVALRCDPISGHVSLFWYQQALGQGPEFLTYFQNEAQLDKSGLPSDRFFAERPEGSVSTLKIQRTQQEDSAVYLCASSPREGVAQHFGDGTRLSIL.

In this sample, this clone turned up a few times. The J gene is TRBJ2-7, the V gene TRBV6-1, with D perhaps TRBD1 (7 bases). Germline-derived CDR1 and CDR2 are MNHNS and SASEGT. Trimming shortened V by 9 bases and J by 2 bases, and 20 bases separated the two germline ends. This CDR3 is built from 15 residues. The CDR3 is CASKGLTGTPYEQYF. The CDR3 DNA reads TGTGCCAGTAAGGGACTGACAGGGACCCCCTACGAGCAGTACTTC.